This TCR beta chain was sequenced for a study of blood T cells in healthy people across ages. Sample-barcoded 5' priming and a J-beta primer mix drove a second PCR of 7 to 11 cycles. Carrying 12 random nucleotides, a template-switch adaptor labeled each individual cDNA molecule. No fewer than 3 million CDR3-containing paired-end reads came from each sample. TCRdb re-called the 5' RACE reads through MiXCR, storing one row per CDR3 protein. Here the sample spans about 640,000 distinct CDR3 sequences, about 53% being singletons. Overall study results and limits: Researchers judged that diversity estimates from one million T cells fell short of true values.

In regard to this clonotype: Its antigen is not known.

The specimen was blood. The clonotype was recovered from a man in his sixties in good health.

CDR3 nucleotides: TGTGCCAGCAGCGTAGCCACAGGGGTTGCCTACGAGCAGTACTTC. Its protein is CASSVATGVAYEQYF. This chain links TRBV9 with TRBJ2-7, with 7 bases fitting TRBD1. Germline-derived CDR1 and CDR2 are SGDLS and YYNGEE. CDR3 size: 15 residues. V lost 0 bases and J lost 2; bases outside the gene matches: 5. Filled out from reference TRBV9 and TRBJ2-7, the complete variable domain reads DSGVTQTPKHLITATGQRVTLRCSPRSGDLSVYWYQQSLDQGLQFLIQYYNGEERAKGNILERFSAQQFPDLHSELNLSSLELGDSALYFCASSVATGVAYEQYFGPGTRLTVT.